This passage covers 3 T cell receptor beta chains from one sample sequenced in a study of OX40 agonist ivuxolimab in advanced cancers. Some clones are missing from TCRdb's copy, which holds only in-frame ones; the method was immunoSEQ multiplex PCR. The table records more than 60,000 clones, about nine tenths of them present only once. The sequencing here drew on CD4+ or CD8+ T cells sorted from blood, taken in a trial of the OX40 agonist ivuxolimab. The receptors derive from an adult with an advanced solid tumor such as melanoma, head and neck, liver or kidney cancer.

The V and J genes are TRBV19 and TRBJ1-5, with TRBD1 matching 8 bases. The V gene's germline CDR1 is LNHDA and CDR2 SQIVND (reference sequence). J gave up 3 bases and V 7 bases, and 8 bases lay outside the gene matches. The CDR3 length is 15 residues. The CDR3 nucleotides are TGTGCCAGTACCAGGACAGGGCTCCCCAATCAGCCCCAGCATTTT. This encodes CASTRTGLPNQPQHF.

This rearrangement joins TRBV7-3 to TRBJ1-2; 7 bases fit TRBD1. Trimming at V came to 5 bases and at J to 7 bases, leaving 10 bases not matched to a gene. The germline gives CDR1 SGHTA, CDR2 FQGTGA. The CDR3 extends over 14 amino acids. CDR3 amino acids: CASSPGDREFGYTF. The CDR3 DNA is TGTGCCAGCAGCCCCGGAGACAGGGAGTTTGGCTACACCTTC.

This chain joins TRBV7-2 and TRBJ2-7; a possible D gene is TRBD1 (5 bases). V was pared by 0 bases and J by 7 bases, with 10 bases between. This CDR3 region has 13 residues. Germline assignment: CDR1 SGHTA and CDR2 FQGNSA. CDR3 DNA: TGTGCCAGCAGCTTAGCGCAGGGTGAAGAGCAGTACTTC. Amino acids: CASSLAQGEEQYF. Full variable domain (missing parts from reference TRBV7-2 and TRBJ2-7): GAGVSQSPSNKVTEKGKDVELRCDPISGHTALYWYRQSLGQGLEFLIYFQGNSAPDKSGLPSDRFSAERTGGSVSTLTIQRTQQEDSAVYLCASSLAQGEEQYFGPGTRLTVT.